This T cell receptor beta chain was found in a study of cytomegalovirus exposure and HLA in healthy donors (dated by TCRdb to the late 2010s). Context from the whole study: In an earlier analysis of 550 to 750 of the donors, 276 Gb of sequence data and approximately 100 million unique TCR beta sequences from about 190 million T cells were reported. Roughly 5 DR-DQ haplotypes were handled as single units for association and clustering because linkage in the cohort was strong. To decide whether each TCR beta V gene segment behaved as functional or pseudogenic, an earlier analysis of 587 of the donors relied on high-throughput TCR beta sequencing. Alongside the repertoire data, information on donor age, sex, ethnicity and CMV serostatus was compiled. The aim of the study was to test whether cataloging public T cell receptors could identify signatures of past pathogen exposure. The genetic ancestry cluster associated with self-reported Caucasian donors included 80% to 90% of the approximately 430 genotyped donors. A later genetic analysis took genome-wide SNP genotypes for 398 of the 666 donors and used that subset as a discovery cohort. In addition to the first cohort of 666 subjects, a separate validation cohort of about 120 different subjects was used. HLA typing covered class I and class II loci at four-digit resolution. Typing coverage varied by locus: roughly 629-640 donors for A, B, C, DRB1 and DQB1; more than 500 for DQA1; 606 for DPA1; approximately 490 for DPB1. High-throughput TCR immunosequencing, statistical association of individual TCRs with disease status, and machine learning were combined to predict cytomegalovirus infection status. About 280 gigabases of sequencing data and 70 million to 95 million unique TCR sequences made up an early release that covered 640 HLA-typed donors. The study profiled the T cell repertoires of approximately 700 subjects by immunosequencing and related them to cytomegalovirus serostatus. A later analysis re-analyzed previously published TCR beta repertoires from several hundred donors and added high-resolution HLA genotyping to study TCR occurrence patterns. Rather than drawing on any new phenotypic data, the later analysis identified candidate immune exposures from TCR beta sequences and the way those sequences occurred across donors. All discovery cohort repertoires had been generated on a single sequencing platform. Among roughly 400 genotyped donors of the cohort, an average of approximately 200,000 unique TCR beta nucleotide sequences was sequenced per donor, of which roughly 17% were non-productive.

With regard to this clone: There is no known antigen for this receptor. Nothing much larger sits one base from this clone, and base qualities are not available.

The cohort was made up of roughly 670 healthy bone marrow donors. Cohort members were all nominally healthy when sampled, although unrecorded immune exposures were likely present. The donor was CMV seronegative and was included in the group of a few hundred seronegative cohort members. Each donor provided a peripheral blood sample, and peripheral blood mononuclear cells were used for TCR beta sequencing. Genomic DNA was extracted from the blood cell samples with the Qiagen DNeasy Blood Extraction Kit. V lost 6 bases and J lost 4 bases, and the count of bases not matched to a germline gene is 9. Via the germline V gene (reference sequence), CDR1 is MNHNY and CDR2 SVGAGI. From the cysteine up to the phenylalanine, the CDR3 has a length of 15 residues. Kept here is only the CDR3 DNA, which spans 45 bases and is read in frame from base 1. General conclusions and limits of the study: A cluster of highly shared sequence variants was judged likely to represent a technical artifact of the sequencing pipeline. In a later analysis, most CMV-associated TCR beta chains were found to appear HLA-restricted, with HLA associations seemingly driven largely by CMV exposure. A later analysis found that TCR association rates varied across HLA loci, with DRB1 alleles showing the most associated TCRs and HLA-C alleles the fewest. In an earlier analysis of fewer than 700 of the donors, most TCR beta V segments appeared in productive rearrangements about 90% or about 30% of the time, broadly matching IMGT annotations. Assigning TCR associations to individual alleles was difficult when HLA alleles, especially DR and DQ, strongly co-occurred. In a later genetic analysis, a missense DCLRE1C variant was associated with V-gene and J-gene trimming of TCR beta chains, and the association was replicated in an independent cohort. Because some donors lacked HLA typing at each locus, the association tests relied only on the typed subset. Presence/absence analyses assumed roughly uniform sequencing depth across donors, an assumption that may not hold. A further reported finding was that TCR beta sequences accurately predicted the HLA-A and HLA-B alleles for most subjects in the first cohort. In vitro tests confirmed that a few of the cytomegalovirus-associated TCR beta chains recognize cytomegalovirus antigens. Because counts were too low, approximately 15 rarely observed V segments, including chromosome 9 orphons, were excluded from the earlier analysis of some 540 of the donors. Only TCR beta chains were sequenced in this cohort, and the absence of alpha or paired-chain data limited detectable features. CMV serostatus was the only immune exposure information available for the cohort. Most TCR sequences were seen in very few donors, while some public TCRs were found in many individuals. A later genetic analysis reported fewer N-insertions in productive TCRs among donors in an Asian-associated ancestry cluster than the roughly 650-donor mean. Because the 87-base-pair reads could not distinguish some IMGT-functional V segments, including TRBV6-2 and TRBV6-3, those segments were excluded. A later analysis reported that several top co-occurrence clusters appeared linked to parvovirus B19, influenza, CMV and Epstein-Barr virus. A later analysis associated around 16,000 TCR beta sequences with specific HLA alleles at a false discovery rate of 0.05. The classifier was reported to diagnose cytomegalovirus status with high specificity and sensitivity in both the original and validation cohorts. The study listed 150 to 200 TCR beta chains as associated with cytomegalovirus. In a later analysis, HLA-associated TCR beta chains showed more clonal expansion and lower generation probabilities than non-associated chains that were equally common. Linkage disequilibrium might explain the correlated functional status among segregating V segments, but an unknown experimental factor could not be ruled out. According to the authors, the approach could potentially be generalized to other disease states and immunological phenotypes.

Preparation of the library involved the immunoSEQ multiplex PCR assay. For the multiplex PCR, a mixture combining 60 forward primers for TCR Vbeta segments and 13 reverse primers for TCR Jbeta segments was used. Amplification of the CDR3 region of rearranged TCR beta genes was performed with a multiplex PCR assay on genomic DNA. The Illumina HiSeq System was used to sequence the amplified TCR beta libraries as 87-base-pair reads. Concerning the study's data processing: In a later analysis, about 80 million unique TCR beta chains were counted across the 650 to 750 repertoires, and roughly 11 million of these chains were shared by at least two donors. A nearest-neighbor algorithm error-corrected the raw reads and collapsed the reads into unique sequences, merging closely related sequences to remove PCR and sequencing errors. To assign V, D and J gene segments, CDR3 sequences were aligned to IMGT reference sequences. For a sequence to be retained, a match of at least six nucleotides was required to both a V gene segment and a J gene segment. Rearrangements were classified as productive when the CDR3 lacked stop codons and remained in frame with V and J, and all other rearrangements were classified as non-productive. Following IMGT convention, CDR3 was defined as the stretch from the second conserved V-encoded cysteine up to the conserved J-encoded phenylalanine. The earlier analysis of 587 of the donors excluded sequences that lacked an unambiguous match to a single V gene segment. In an earlier analysis of about 590 of the donors, a V segment was called functional when productive rearrangements were above 56.7%, and segregating when the standard deviation between donors exceeded 5%. To diagnose cytomegalovirus status from the catalog of TCR beta chain sequences, a statistical classification framework was built. In a later analysis, V and J genes were assigned by comparing TCR nucleotide sequences against IMGT/GENE-DB human TR gene sequences. In a later analysis, CDR3 sequences and most-parsimonious VDJ recombination scenarios were assigned using the TCRdist pipeline. In a later analysis, every TCR beta chain was defined by the combination of its CDR3 amino acid sequence and its V-gene family, and reads without a unique V-gene family were dropped. A later analysis removed nearly 600 highly shared, low-generation-probability nucleotide sequences to deal with suspected cross-contamination and a sequencing artifact. A later analysis calculated a clonal expansion index for each public chain from normalized within-repertoire ranks of inferred template counts. In a later analysis, generation probabilities were computed with a VDJ recombination model fitted to out-of-frame rearrangements, and the resulting probabilities were checked against IGoR. A later analysis scored TCR-TCR, TCR-HLA and TCR-CMV co-occurrence with hypergeometric tests, applying a repertoire-size bias correction to TCR pairs. A later analysis estimated false discovery rates by permuting HLA or CMV assignments 20 times. In a later analysis, co-occurring TCRs were grouped using DBSCAN, and TCRdist sequence similarity was added for clustering within HLA-allele-positive subsets. Co-occurrence clustering excluded repertoires with fewer than 30,000 or more than 120,000 public chains, plus five with anomalous nucleotide sharing. TCRdb stores this immuneACCESS table with in-frame sequences only. Part of the clones is absent; in the studies checked, under half of the shortfall reflects unresolved V genes, and no reason is known for the rest. D and trimming come from the DNA, and the V and J calls and clone size come from that table. In this sample the table shows 210,000 or so clones, about 80% of which occur a single time. Around 0.57% of the sample is taken by the ten largest.

In this chain, TRBV6-6 is recombined with TRBJ1-5; TRBD1 fits 7 bases in the junction. The sequence was obtained from a middle-aged woman in good health and CMV-seronegative. Sequenced: PBMCs. The CDR3 protein sequence reads: CASSRGDSANQPQHF. The bases read TGTGCCAGCAGCCGCGGGGACAGCGCTAATCAGCCCCAGCATTTT.